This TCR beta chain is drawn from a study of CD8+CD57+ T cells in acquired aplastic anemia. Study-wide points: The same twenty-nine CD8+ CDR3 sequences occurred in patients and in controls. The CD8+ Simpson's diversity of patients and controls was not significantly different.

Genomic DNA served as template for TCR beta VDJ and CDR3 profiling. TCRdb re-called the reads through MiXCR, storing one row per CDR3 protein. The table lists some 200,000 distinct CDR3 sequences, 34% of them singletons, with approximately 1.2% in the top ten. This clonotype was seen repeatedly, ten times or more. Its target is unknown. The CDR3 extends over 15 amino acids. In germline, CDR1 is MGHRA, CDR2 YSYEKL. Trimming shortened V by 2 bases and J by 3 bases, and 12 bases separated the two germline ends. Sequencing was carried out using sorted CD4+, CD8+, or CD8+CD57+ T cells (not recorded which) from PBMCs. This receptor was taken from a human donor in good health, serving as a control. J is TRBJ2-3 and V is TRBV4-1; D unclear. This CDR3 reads CASSQIRESTDTQYF. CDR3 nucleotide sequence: TGCGCCAGCAGCCAAATAAGGGAATCGACAGATACGCAGTATTTT.